These 8 T cell receptor beta chains originate from one sample sequenced in a study of response to subunit inactivated influenza vaccine. TCRdb ran MiXCR on the RT-PCR reads and lists one entry per CDR3 protein. The data show 650,000 to 700,000 distinct CDR3 sequences, 15% to 18% seen once. The sample consisted of PBMCs from blood, taken 11 to 12 days after vaccination. These receptors originate from a man aged 50 to 59 who received an inactivated influenza vaccine.

This clonotype was counted a few times. The J gene is TRBJ2-3, the V gene TRBV4-1, with 8 bases fitting TRBD2. Losses at the gene ends were 1 base for V and 4 bases for J; bases not matched to a gene: 1. The CDR3 has 14 residues. Germline-derived CDR1 and CDR2 are MGHRA and YSYEKL. CDR3 protein: CASSQAGGADTQYF. The CDR3 DNA reads TGCGCCAGCAGCCAAGCGGGGGGGGCAGATACGCAGTATTTT.

This clonotype has only a few counts. The chain uses TRBV29-1 and TRBJ2-5, with 10 positions matching TRBD2. V gave up 6 bases and J gave up 3 bases; unmatched junction bases: 13. This CDR3 spans 16 amino acids. Germline V gene sequence: CDR1 SQVTM, CDR2 ANQGSEA. The CDR3 protein is CSVGRLTSGAEETQYF. CDR3 sequence (DNA): TGCAGCGTAGGGAGGCTAACTAGCGGGGCAGAAGAGACCCAGTACTTC.

This chain connects TRBV6-6 to TRBJ1-5; D gene uncertain. The CDR3 covers 11 residues. Trimming shortened V by 2 bases and J by 5 bases, and 1 base separated the two germline ends. Per germline, CDR1 MNHNY and CDR2 SVGAGI (reference sequence). CDR3 DNA: TGTGCCAGCAGTTACGATCAGCCCCAGCATTTT. It yields the protein CASSYDQPQHF.

This clonotype was recorded a few times. This chain links TRBV3-1 with TRBJ2-7; D is uncertain. CDR1 LGHDT and CDR2 YNNKEL come from the germline V gene (reference sequence). The CDR3 is 14 residues long. The V end lost 1 base, the J end lost 0 bases, and 7 bases lay between the germline ends. CDR3 sequence (DNA): TGTGCCAGCAGCCAAGGTCCAAACTCCTACGAGCAGTACTTC. Amino acids: CASSQGPNSYEQYF.

This clonotype was seen a few times. CDR3 loop: CASSHTGTSGVVFF. The CDR3 DNA reads as TGTGCCAGCAGCCATACCGGGACTAGCGGGGTGGTGTTCTTC. The rearrangement uses TRBV3-1 and TRBJ2-1; 13 bases agree with TRBD2. Trimming removed 3 bases from V and 15 bases from J; junction bases left unmatched: 8. Per germline, CDR1 LGHDT and CDR2 YNNKEL (reference sequence). This CDR3 contains 14 residues.

This clonotype was detected only a few times. This chain joins TRBV5-1 and TRBJ2-7, with 12 bases that match TRBD2. The CDR3 runs to 17 residues. Unmatched junction bases numbered 11, after V lost 1 base and J lost 6 bases. In germline, CDR1 is SGHRS, CDR2 YFSETQ. CDR3 loop: CASSLITSGRIPTEQYF. DNA for the CDR3: TGCGCCAGCAGCTTGATAACTAGCGGGAGGATACCCACCGAGCAGTACTTC.

This clonotype was recorded a few times. The chain has TRBV6-1 and TRBJ1-2; D not resolved. The CDR3 is 13 amino acids. Germline V gene lookup returns CDR1 MNHNS and CDR2 SASEGT. V was trimmed by 10 bases and J by 8 bases, leaving 20 bases between them. DNA for the CDR3: TGTGCCACGGAAACCGGGAACCATATGGGCTACACCTTC. Translation: CATETGNHMGYTF.

This clonotype occurred a few times. The chain couples TRBV27 to TRBJ2-7; D unresolved. This CDR3 is 13 amino acids long. The V and J ends lost 3 bases and 9 bases respectively, with 15 bases between them. In germline, CDR1 is MNHEY, CDR2 SMNVEV (reference sequence). The chain's CDR3 is CASSFGPQVGQYF. CDR3 DNA: TGTGCCAGCAGTTTTGGACCCCAAGTAGGGCAGTACTTC.